These 3 T cell receptor beta chains originate from one sample sequenced in a study of T cell changes during pregnancy in multiple sclerosis. Sequenced by immunoSEQ multiplex PCR; TCRdb stores in-frame clones only, minus some. The repertoire holds 84,000 or so clones, about 95% seen once, with around 2.5% in the top ten. Source: peripheral blood, taken in the third trimester of pregnancy. The source of these receptors is a female donor with multiple sclerosis, enrolled in a pregnancy study.

V and J are TRBV15 and TRBJ2-4; weak D call: TRBD2 (6 bases). The CDR3 has 15 amino acids. V lost 2 bases, J lost 5 bases, and 13 bases lay in between. Germline CDR1 is LNHNV and CDR2 is YYDKDF (reference sequence). In DNA form, the CDR3 reads TGTGCCACCAGCAGACTAACTAGCCCCGAAAACATTCAGTACTTC. This gives the protein CATSRLTSPENIQYF.

CDR3 in amino acids: CSVKGGGDMYAFF. Here the CDR3 DNA reads TGCAGCGTTAAGGGAGGGGGGGACATGTACGCTTTCTTT. The chain links TRBV29-1 to TRBJ1-1; maybe TRBD1 (6 bases). Germline V gene lookup returns CDR1 SQVTM and CDR2 ANQGSEA. Deletions cut 5 bases from V and 11 bases from J, with 21 bases between. The CDR3 is 13 amino acids.

The chain combines TRBV5-6 with TRBJ2-3; tentatively, D is TRBD1 (6 bases). V shed 0 bases and J shed 3 bases, with 14 bases lying between them. The CDR3 loop spans 16 amino acids. CDR1 SGHDT and CDR2 YYEEEE come from the germline V gene. CDR3 amino acids: CASSLDRVRTTDTQYF. CDR3 nucleotides: TGTGCCAGCAGCTTGGACAGGGTCCGTACAACAGATACGCAGTATTTT.